This T cell receptor (beta chain) was sequenced in a study of blood T cell repertoires in COVID-19. About the study: There were acute and convalescent COVID-19 samples, and they came from the United States, Italy and Spain.

The authors' processing: Reference gene primers were amplified, and this amplification served to estimate nucleated cell counts. Method: immunoSEQ multiplex PCR; TCRdb's copy keeps in-frame clones and lacks some. V, J and clone size are those of that table, while D and trimming were read from the DNA. Of about 68,000 clones in the sample, over 75% were seen once. The CDR3 loop spans 13 amino acids. The V end was cut by 7 bases, the J end by 2 bases, with 11 bases between. Germline V gene lookup returns CDR1 SNHLY and CDR2 FYNNEI. Material for sequencing was peripheral blood. The chain couples TRBV2 to TRBJ1-2; no clear D gene. This receptor was obtained from a human donor in a cohort sampled during active COVID-19. CDR3 region: CASTAAVNYGYTF. CDR3 bases: TGTGCCAGCACGGCTGCGGTAAACTATGGCTACACCTTC.